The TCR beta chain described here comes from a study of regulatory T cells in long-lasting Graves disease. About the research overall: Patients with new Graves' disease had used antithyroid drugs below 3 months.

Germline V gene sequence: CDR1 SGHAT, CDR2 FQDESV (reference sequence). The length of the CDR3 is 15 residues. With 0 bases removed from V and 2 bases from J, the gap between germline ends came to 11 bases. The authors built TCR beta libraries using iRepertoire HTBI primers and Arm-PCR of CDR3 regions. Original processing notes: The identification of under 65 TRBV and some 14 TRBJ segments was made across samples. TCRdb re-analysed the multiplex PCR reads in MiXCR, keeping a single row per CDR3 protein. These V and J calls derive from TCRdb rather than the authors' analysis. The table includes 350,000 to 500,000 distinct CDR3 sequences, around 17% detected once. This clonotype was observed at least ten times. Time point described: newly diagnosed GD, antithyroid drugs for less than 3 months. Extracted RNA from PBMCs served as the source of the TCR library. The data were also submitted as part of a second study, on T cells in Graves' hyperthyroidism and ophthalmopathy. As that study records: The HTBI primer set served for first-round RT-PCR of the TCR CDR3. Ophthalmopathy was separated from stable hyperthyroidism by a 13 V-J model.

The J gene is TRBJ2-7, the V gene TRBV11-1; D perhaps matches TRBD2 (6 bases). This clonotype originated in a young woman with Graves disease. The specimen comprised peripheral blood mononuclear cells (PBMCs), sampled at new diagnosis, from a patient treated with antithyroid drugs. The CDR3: CASSLAGDSAYEQYF. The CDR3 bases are TGTGCCAGCAGCTTAGCAGGGGACTCAGCCTACGAGCAGTACTTC.